These T cell receptor beta chains were read from a single sample in a study of metastatic and nonmetastatic thyroid tumors. TCRdb reanalyzed the PCR reads via MiXCR. The data show about 16,000 clones, over 25% seen once. What was sequenced was tumor tissue. The source of these receptors is a male donor with papillary thyroid cancer or a benign thyroid nodule (not recorded which). Some clones in this sample may be carry-over from other donors' samples. CDR3s include the opening cysteine and the closing phenylalanine or tryptophan. Each record gives: J gene, V gene, D gene, CDR3 protein. The D gene is left open where the match is weak.

>TRBJ2-7|TRBV13|.
CASSPRARGTYYEQYF
>TRBJ1-6|TRBV28|.
CASSSTSQGFNNSPLHF
>TRBJ2-1|TRBV18|TRBD2
CASSPIQASGSNEQFF
>TRBJ2-7|TRBV6-1|.
CASSEEPRSYEQYF
>TRBJ2-7|TRBV7-2|.
CASSYRRDVQYF
>TRBJ2-7|TRBV19|TRBD2
CASSSVTTSGELRKQYF
>TRBJ1-2|TRBV19|.
CASIPQPGRDYGYTF
>TRBJ2-7|TRBV6-6|.
CASSSRGTYEQYF
>TRBJ2-6|TRBV7-8|.
CASSEGVSGANVLTF
>TRBJ2-7|TRBV28|TRBD2
CASRDLAGILRVQYF
>TRBJ1-2|TRBV7-2|.
CASSIPGRYYGYTF
>TRBJ2-1|TRBV11-3|.
CASSPGPYNEQFF
>TRBJ2-5|TRBV30|.
CAWSPGDSAQETQYF
>TRBJ2-7|TRBV20-1|.
CSARARGSYEQYF
>TRBJ2-5|TRBV10-3|.
CAISSDGDPFRETQYF
>TRBJ2-5|TRBV30|TRBD1
CAWGDRKYQETQYF
>TRBJ2-7|TRBV11-2|.
CASSLGGRSYEQYF
>TRBJ2-7|TRBV5-5|.
CASSSGLPLEQYF
>TRBJ2-1|TRBV28|TRBD2
CASSSAGTSGGTYNEQFF
>TRBJ1-5|TRBV30|.
CAWSRMGNQPQHF
>TRBJ2-3|TRBV20-1|TRBD2
CSARRGLAGEGGIADTQYF
>TRBJ2-7|TRBV7-9|.
CASSRNPGTGVTYEQYF
>TRBJ2-3|TRBV5-1|.
CASSLLGTPVSDTQYF
>TRBJ2-7|TRBV7-2|.
CASSLYRDLYEQYF
>TRBJ2-7|TRBV10-3|TRBD2
CAIRTSGSQEQYF